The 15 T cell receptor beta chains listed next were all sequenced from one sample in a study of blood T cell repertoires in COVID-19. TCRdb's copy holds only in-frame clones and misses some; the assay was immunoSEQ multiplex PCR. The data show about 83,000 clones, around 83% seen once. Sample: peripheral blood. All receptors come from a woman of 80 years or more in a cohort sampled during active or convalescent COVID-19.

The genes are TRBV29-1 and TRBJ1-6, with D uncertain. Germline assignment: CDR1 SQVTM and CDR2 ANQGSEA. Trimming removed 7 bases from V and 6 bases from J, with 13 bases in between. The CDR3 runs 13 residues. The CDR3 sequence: CSAYLGSNSPLHF. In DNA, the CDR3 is TGCAGCGCGTATTTGGGGAGTAATTCACCCCTCCACTTT.

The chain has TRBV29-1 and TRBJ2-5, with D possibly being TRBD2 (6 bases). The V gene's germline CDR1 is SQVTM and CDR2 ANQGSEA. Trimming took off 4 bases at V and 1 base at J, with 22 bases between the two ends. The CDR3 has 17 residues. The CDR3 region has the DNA TGCAGCGTTGTCAGCCGAATCCGGGACTGGGGCCAAGAGACCCAGTACTTC. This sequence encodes CSVVSRIRDWGQETQYF.

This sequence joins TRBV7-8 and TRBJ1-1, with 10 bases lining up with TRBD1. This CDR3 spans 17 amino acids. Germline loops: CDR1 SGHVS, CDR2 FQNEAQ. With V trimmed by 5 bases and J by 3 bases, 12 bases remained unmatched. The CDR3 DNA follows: TGTGCCAGCAGCCCCCGGGACAGGGGTTCCCCTGACACTGAAGCTTTCTTT. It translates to CASSPRDRGSPDTEAFF.

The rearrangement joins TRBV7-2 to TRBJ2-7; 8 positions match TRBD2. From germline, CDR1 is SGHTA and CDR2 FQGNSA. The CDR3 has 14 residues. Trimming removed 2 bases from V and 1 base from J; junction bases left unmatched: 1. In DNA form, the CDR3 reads TGTGCCAGCAGCTTAAAGCGGGAGTCCTACGAGCAGTACTTC. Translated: CASSLKRESYEQYF.

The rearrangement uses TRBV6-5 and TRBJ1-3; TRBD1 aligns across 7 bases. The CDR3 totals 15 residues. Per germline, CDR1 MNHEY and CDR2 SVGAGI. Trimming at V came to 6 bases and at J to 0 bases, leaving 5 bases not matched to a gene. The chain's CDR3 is CASRQGSSSGNTIYF. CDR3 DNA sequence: TGTGCCAGCAGACAGGGGTCGAGCTCTGGAAACACCATATATTTT.

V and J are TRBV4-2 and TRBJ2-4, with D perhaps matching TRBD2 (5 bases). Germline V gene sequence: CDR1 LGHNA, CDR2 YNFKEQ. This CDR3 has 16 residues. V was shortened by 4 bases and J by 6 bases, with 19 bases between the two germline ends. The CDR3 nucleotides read TGTGCCAGCAGCCCTACCCGGGTGGGAGTCGGAAACATTCAGTACTTC. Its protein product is CASSPTRVGVGNIQYF.

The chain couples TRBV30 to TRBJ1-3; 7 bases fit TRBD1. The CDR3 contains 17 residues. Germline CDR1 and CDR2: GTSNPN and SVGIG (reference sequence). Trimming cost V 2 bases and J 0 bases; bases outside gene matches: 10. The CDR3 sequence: CAWSSRRGFGSGNTIYF. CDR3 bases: TGTGCCTGGAGTAGCCGCAGGGGGTTCGGCTCTGGAAACACCATATATTTT.

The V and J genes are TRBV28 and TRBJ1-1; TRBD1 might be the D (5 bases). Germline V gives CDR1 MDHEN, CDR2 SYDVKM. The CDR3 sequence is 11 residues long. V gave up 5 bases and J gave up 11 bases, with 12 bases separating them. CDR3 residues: CASSAGTRAFF. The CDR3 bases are TGTGCCAGCAGTGCGGGGACCCGGGCTTTCTTT.

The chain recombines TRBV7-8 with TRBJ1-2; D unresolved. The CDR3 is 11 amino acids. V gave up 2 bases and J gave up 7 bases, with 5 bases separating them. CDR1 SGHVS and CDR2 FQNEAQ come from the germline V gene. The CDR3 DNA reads TGTGCCAGCAGCTTAAACGGTGGCTACACCTTC. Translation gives CASSLNGGYTF.

CDR3 DNA: TGTGCCAGCAGTGCTACAGAGACGAAATTCACAGATACGCAGTATTTT. Translating gives CASSATETKFTDTQYF. The rearrangement links TRBV6-4 to TRBJ2-3; D call uncertain. This CDR3 has 16 amino acids. Trimming shortened V by 4 bases and J by 2 bases, and 16 bases separated the two germline ends. CDR1 is MRHNA, CDR2 SNTAGT, per germline.

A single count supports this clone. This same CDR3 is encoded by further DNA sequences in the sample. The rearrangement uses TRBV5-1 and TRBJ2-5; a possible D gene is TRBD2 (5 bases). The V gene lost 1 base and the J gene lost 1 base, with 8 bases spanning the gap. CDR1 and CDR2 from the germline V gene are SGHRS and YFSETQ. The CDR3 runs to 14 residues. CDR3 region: CASSLSRGQETQYF. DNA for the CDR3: TGCGCCAGCAGCTTGAGCCGGGGCCAAGAGACCCAGTACTTC.

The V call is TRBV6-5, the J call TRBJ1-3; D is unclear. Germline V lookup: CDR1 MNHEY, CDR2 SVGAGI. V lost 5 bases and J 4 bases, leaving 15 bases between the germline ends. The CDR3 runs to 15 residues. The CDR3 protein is CASSRAEGVGNTIYF. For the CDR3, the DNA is TGTGCCAGCAGTAGAGCAGAAGGAGTAGGAAACACCATATATTTT.

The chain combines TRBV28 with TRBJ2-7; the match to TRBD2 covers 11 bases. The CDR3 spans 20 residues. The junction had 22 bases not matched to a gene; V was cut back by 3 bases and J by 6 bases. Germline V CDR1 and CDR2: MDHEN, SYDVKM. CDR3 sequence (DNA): TGTGCCAGCAGTTTGGTAGGAGTAGGGGGGGCACTAGCGGGAGTTCCCGAGCAGTACTTC. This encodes CASSLVGVGGALAGVPEQYF. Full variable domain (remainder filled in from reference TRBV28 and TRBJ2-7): DVKVTQSSRYLVKRTGEKVFLECVQDMDHENMFWYRQDPGLGLRLIYFSYDVKMKEKGDIPEGYSVSREKKERFSLILESASTNQTSMYLCASSLVGVGGALAGVPEQYFGPGTRLTVT.

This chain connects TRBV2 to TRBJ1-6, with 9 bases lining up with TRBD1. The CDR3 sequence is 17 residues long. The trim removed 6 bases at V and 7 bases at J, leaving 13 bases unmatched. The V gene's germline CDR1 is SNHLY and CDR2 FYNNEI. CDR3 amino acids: CASRPPWDRDGNSPLHF. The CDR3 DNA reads TGTGCCAGCAGGCCTCCTTGGGACAGGGATGGCAATTCACCCCTCCACTTT.

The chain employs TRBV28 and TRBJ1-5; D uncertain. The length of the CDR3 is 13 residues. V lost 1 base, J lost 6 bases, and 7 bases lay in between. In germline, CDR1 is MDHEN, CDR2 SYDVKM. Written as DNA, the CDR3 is TGTGCCAGCAGTTTATCCGGGATTCAGCCCCAGCATTTT. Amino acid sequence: CASSLSGIQPQHF.